The sequence of this T cell receptor (beta chain) was determined in a study of beta chain features in type 1 diabetes. Study overall: Patients looked much like healthy donors when it came to age, gender and cell yields.

A word on this clone: Its antigen remains unidentified.

The CDR3 runs to 15 residues. V was pared by 9 bases and J by 0 bases, with 9 bases of the junction left unmatched. The germline CDR1 and CDR2 sequences are SEHNR and FQNEAQ (reference sequence). The isolated RNA, all of it, was reverse transcribed, so expressed TCRB transcripts were what got sequenced. Produced via immunoSEQ multiplex PCR; TCRdb's table is partial and in-frame only. The table includes hundreds of thousands of clones, around a sixth detected once. General study points: High TCR expression in some cells could lead to their over-representation in cDNA sequencing. TCRB CDR3s were moderately but significantly shorter in Type 1 diabetes patients in all four CD4+ subsets.

This TCR came from a man aged 18 to 29 in good health. The chain couples TRBV7-9 to TRBJ1-1; 8 bases line up with TRBD1. The sample taken for sequencing was naive CD4+ T cells from blood. The CDR3 reads CASRRQGIMNTEAFF. The CDR3 DNA sequence: TGTGCCAGTAGGAGACAGGGGATCATGAACACTGAAGCTTTCTTT.